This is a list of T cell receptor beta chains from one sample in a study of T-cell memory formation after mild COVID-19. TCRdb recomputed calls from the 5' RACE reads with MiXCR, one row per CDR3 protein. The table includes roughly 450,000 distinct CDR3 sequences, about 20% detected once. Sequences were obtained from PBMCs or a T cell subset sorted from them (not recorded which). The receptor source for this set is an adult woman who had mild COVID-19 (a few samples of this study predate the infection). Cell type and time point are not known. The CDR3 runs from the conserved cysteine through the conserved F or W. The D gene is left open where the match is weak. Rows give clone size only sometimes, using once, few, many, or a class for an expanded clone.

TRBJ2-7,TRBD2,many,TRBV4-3,CASSQQLAGTSYEQYF,TGCGCCAGCAGCCAACAACTAGCGGGGACCTCCTACGAGCAGTACTTC
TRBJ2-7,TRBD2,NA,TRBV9,CASSVGLAGGPDEQYF,TGTGCCAGCAGCGTAGGACTAGCGGGAGGGCCGGACGAGCAGTACTTC
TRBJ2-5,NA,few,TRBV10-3,CAISDPRGNQETQYF,TGTGCCATCAGTGACCCTCGGGGAAATCAAGAGACCCAGTACTTC
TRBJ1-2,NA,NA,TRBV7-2,CASSSYRIDYGYTF,TGTGCCAGCAGCTCATACAGGATCGACTATGGCTACACCTTC
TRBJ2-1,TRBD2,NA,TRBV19,CASRGGTSYNEQFF,TGTGCCAGTAGAGGGGGGACTAGCTACAATGAGCAGTTCTTC
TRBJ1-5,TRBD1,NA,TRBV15,CATRGQVGQPQHF,TGTGCCACCAGGGGACAGGTTGGACAGCCCCAGCATTTT
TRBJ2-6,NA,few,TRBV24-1,CATSDTQNSGANVLTF,TGTGCCACCAGTGATACTCAGAACTCTGGGGCCAACGTCCTGACTTTC
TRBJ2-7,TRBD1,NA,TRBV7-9,CASSSSGTDYEQYF,TGTGCCAGCAGCTCCTCCGGGACAGACTACGAGCAGTACTTC
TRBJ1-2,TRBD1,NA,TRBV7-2,CASSSDRVAGYTF,TGTGCCAGCAGTTCGGACAGGGTTGCCGGCTACACCTTC
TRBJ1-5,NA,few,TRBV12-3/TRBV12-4,CASSPPNRPQHF,TGTGCCAGCAGCCCTCCCAATCGGCCCCAGCATTTT
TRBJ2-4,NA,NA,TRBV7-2,CASSLRDLAGHVF,TGTGCCAGCAGCTTAAGAGATCTGGCGGGACATGTCTTC
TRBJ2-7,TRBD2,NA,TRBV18,CASSPGLAGDSYSYEQYF,TGTGCCAGCTCCCCGGGACTAGCGGGGGATTCCTACTCCTACGAGCAGTACTTC
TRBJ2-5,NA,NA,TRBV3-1,CASSQLRTQYF,TGTGCCAGCAGCCAATTACGGACCCAGTACTTC
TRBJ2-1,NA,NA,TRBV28,CASRPGPGVFYNEQFF,TGTGCCAGCAGGCCGGGCCCGGGAGTGTTTTACAATGAGCAGTTCTTC
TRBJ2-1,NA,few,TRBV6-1,CASSEALGGAGNEQFF,TGTGCCAGCAGTGAAGCGCTGGGGGGCGCGGGCAATGAGCAGTTCTTC
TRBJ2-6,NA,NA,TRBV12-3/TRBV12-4,CASKTSGANVLTF,TGTGCCAGCAAGACCTCTGGGGCCAACGTCCTGACTTTC
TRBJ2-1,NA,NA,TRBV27,CASSGGNYNEQFF,TGTGCCAGCAGTGGGGGGAACTACAATGAGCAGTTCTTC
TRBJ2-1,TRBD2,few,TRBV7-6,CASSLAIWTSGSSYNEQFF,TGTGCCAGCAGCTTAGCGATTTGGACTAGCGGGAGTTCCTACAATGAGCAGTTCTTC
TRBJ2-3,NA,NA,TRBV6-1,CASTARQGNTDTQYF,TGTGCCAGCACCGCCAGGCAGGGAAACACAGATACGCAGTATTTT
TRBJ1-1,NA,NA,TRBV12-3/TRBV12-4,CASSAGVGEAFF,TGTGCCAGCAGTGCAGGGGTGGGTGAAGCTTTCTTT
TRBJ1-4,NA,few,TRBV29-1,CSVTFTGPLSNEKLFF,TGCAGCGTTACTTTTACAGGGCCCTTGAGTAATGAAAAACTGTTTTTT
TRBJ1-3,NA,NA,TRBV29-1,CSVEGVPGNTIYF,TGCAGCGTTGAGGGGGTCCCTGGAAACACCATATATTTT
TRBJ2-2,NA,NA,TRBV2,CASSVETPNTGELFF,TGTGCCAGCAGTGTAGAGACTCCGAACACCGGGGAGCTGTTTTTT
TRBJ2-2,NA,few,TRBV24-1,CATSDLGELFF,TGTGCCACCAGTGACCTCGGGGAGCTGTTTTTT
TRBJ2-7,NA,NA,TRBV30,CAWSRGPGYEQYF,TGTGCCTGGAGTCGAGGGCCGGGCTACGAGCAGTACTTC
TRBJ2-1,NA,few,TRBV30,CAWSVPGQTTGYNEQFF,TGTGCCTGGAGTGTACCTGGGCAGACCACTGGCTACAATGAGCAGTTCTTC
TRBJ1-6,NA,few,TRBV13,CASSYEDRNSPLHF,TGTGCCAGCAGTTACGAGGATCGAAATTCACCCCTCCACTTT
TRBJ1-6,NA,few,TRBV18,CASSFSTASPLHF,TGTGCCAGCTCATTCTCGACAGCTTCACCCCTCCACTTT
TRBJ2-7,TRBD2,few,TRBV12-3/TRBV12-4,CASSPSGGAREQYF,TGTGCCAGCAGTCCTAGCGGGGGGGCCCGCGAGCAGTACTTC
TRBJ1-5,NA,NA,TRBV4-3,CASSQDLGRVQPQHF,TGCGCCAGCAGCCAAGATCTGGGGAGAGTTCAGCCCCAGCATTTT
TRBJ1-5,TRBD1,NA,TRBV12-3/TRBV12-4,CASSPEDRGRNQPQHF,TGTGCCAGCAGCCCTGAGGACAGGGGTCGCAATCAGCCCCAGCATTTT
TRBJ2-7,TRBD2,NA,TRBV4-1,CASSQEIPSGRGGYEQYF,TGCGCCAGCAGCCAAGAGATTCCTAGCGGGAGAGGGGGCTACGAGCAGTACTTC
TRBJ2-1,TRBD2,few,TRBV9,CASSALPLAGGRNEQFF,TGTGCCAGCAGCGCCCTCCCCCTAGCGGGGGGGCGGAATGAGCAGTTCTTC
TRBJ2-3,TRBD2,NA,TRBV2,CAILSGMDTQYF,TGTGCCATACTTAGCGGGATGGATACGCAGTATTTT
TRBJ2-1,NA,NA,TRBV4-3,CASSQGLGRENEQFF,TGCGCCAGCAGCCAGGGACTGGGCCGGGAAAATGAGCAGTTCTTC
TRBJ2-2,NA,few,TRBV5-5,CASSRSVGGFTGELFF,TGTGCCAGCAGCAGGAGTGTTGGGGGCTTCACCGGGGAGCTGTTTTTT
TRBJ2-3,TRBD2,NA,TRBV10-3,CAISSSGGRPPDTQYF,TGTGCCATCAGTAGTAGCGGGGGGCGCCCTCCGGATACGCAGTATTTT
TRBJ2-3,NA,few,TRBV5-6,CASSLDGVSTDTQYF,TGTGCCAGCAGCTTGGACGGAGTCAGCACAGATACGCAGTATTTT
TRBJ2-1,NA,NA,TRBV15,CATSKGRYNEQFF,TGTGCCACCAGCAAGGGCCGTTACAATGAGCAGTTCTTC
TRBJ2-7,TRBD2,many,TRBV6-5,CASTNPSGTSGRLGEQYF,TGTGCCAGCACCAACCCCTCTGGGACTAGCGGGAGATTGGGCGAGCAGTACTTC
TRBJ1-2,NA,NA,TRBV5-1,CASSPGTHYGYTF,TGCGCCAGCAGCCCCGGGACACACTATGGCTACACCTTC
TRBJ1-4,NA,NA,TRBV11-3,CASSLEPDPYSRQQIEKLFF,TGTGCCAGCAGCTTAGAACCAGATCCGTACTCCCGACAGCAGATTGAAAAACTGTTTTTT
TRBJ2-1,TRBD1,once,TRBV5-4,CASSRQGVFDSYNEQFF,TGTGCCAGCAGCCGACAGGGGGTTTTCGACTCCTACAATGAGCAGTTCTTC
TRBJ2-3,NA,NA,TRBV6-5,CASNEGRTADTQYF,TGTGCCAGCAACGAGGGCAGGACTGCAGATACGCAGTATTTT
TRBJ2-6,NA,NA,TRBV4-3,CASSQDMAGGANVLTF,TGCGCCAGCAGCCAAGATATGGCGGGGGGGGCCAACGTCCTGACTTTC
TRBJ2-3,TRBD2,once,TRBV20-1,CSARGPLAGSPTDTQYF,TGCAGTGCTAGAGGCCCCCTAGCGGGGAGCCCCACAGATACGCAGTATTTT
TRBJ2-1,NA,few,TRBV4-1,CASSQDLSGQANEQFF,TGCGCCAGCAGCCAAGATCTTTCAGGGCAGGCGAATGAGCAGTTCTTC
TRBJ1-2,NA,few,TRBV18,CASSPADSYGYTF,TGTGCCAGCTCACCCGCGGACAGCTATGGCTACACCTTC
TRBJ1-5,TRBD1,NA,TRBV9,CASSVGTGNSNQPQHF,TGTGCCAGCAGCGTAGGGACAGGCAATAGCAATCAGCCCCAGCATTTT
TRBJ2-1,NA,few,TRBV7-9,CASSPPGHYNEQFF,TGTGCCAGCAGCCCACCGGGACATTACAATGAGCAGTTCTTC
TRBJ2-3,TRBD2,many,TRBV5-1,CASSGGTSGFTDTQYF,TGCGCCAGCAGCGGAGGGACTAGCGGCTTCACAGATACGCAGTATTTT
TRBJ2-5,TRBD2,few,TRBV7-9,CASTIWGGETQYF,TGTGCCAGCACCATTTGGGGGGGAGAGACCCAGTACTTC
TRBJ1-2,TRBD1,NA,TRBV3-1,CASSPRDSFGYTF,TGTGCCAGCAGCCCCCGGGACAGCTTTGGCTACACCTTC